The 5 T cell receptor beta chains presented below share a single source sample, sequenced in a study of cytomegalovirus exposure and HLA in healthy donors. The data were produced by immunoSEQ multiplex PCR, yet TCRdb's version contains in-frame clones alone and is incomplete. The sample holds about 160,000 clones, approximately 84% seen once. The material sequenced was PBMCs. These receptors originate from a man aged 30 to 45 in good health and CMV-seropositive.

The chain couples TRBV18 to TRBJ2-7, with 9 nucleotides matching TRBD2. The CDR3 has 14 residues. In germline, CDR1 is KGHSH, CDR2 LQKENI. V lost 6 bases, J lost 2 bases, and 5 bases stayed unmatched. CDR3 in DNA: TGTGCCAGCTCGGAAGCGGGAGGAACCTACGAGCAGTACTTC. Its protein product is CASSEAGGTYEQYF.

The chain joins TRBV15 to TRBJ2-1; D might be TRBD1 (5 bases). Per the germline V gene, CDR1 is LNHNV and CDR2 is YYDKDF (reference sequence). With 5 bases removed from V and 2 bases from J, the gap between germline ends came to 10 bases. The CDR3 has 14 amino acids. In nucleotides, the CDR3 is TGTGCCACCAGCCCCCTAGGGGCCTACAATGAGCAGTTCTTC. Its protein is CATSPLGAYNEQFF.

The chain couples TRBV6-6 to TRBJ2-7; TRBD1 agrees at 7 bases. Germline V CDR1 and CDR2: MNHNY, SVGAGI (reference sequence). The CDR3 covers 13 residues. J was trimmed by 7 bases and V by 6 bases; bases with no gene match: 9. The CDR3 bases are TGTGCCAGCAGCCCCACAGGGGCTGGAGAGCAGTACTTC. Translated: CASSPTGAGEQYF.

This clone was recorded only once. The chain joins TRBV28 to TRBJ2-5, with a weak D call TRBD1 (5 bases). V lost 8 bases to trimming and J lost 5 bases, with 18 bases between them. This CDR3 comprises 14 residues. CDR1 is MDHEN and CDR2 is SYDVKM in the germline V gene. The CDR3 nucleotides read TGTGCCAGCCGGTGGGGCAGGGTAGGGGAGACCCAGTACTTC. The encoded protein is CASRWGRVGETQYF.

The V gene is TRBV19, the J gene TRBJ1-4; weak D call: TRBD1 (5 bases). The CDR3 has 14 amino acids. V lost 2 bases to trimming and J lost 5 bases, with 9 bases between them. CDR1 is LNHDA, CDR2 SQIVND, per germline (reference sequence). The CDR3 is CASSIQGGNEKLFF. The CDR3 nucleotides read TGTGCCAGTAGTATACAGGGTGGGAATGAAAAACTGTTTTTT.